A single T cell receptor (beta chain) is shown here with its context. As yet, its antigen is unknown. TRB was amplified by touch-down multiplex PCR, primer pools A and B combined. TCRdb re-called the multiplex PCR reads; one entry per CDR3 protein, DNA not given. The table lists approximately 8,800 distinct CDR3 sequences, with around 4% in the top ten. TRB amplification used 250 ng of peripheral blood genomic DNA. Germline assignment: CDR1 SGHVS and CDR2 FNYEAQ. CDR3 length: 15 amino acids. This specimen comes from a study of T cell clusters in autoimmune cytopenias. Notes on the study in general: Clustering suggested that physiological T cell clusters were missing in primary autoimmune cytopenia patients. Compared with active autoimmune hepatitis patients, healthy donors showed approximately 3-fold more exclusive TRB clusters. The T cell clusters came from computational analysis alone and lack functional validation. A dominant lymphoma-associated repertoire apparently masked the cluster-lack signature in secondary cytopenia versus chronic lymphocytic leukemia.

This chain links TRBV7-6 with TRBJ1-5; the TCRdb D gene call, TRBD1, has no DNA to confirm it. Specimen: peripheral blood. This sequence was found in a human donor with an autoimmune cytopenia or autoimmune hepatitis (not recorded which). The CDR3 region is CASSLVGQGNQPQHF. The whole variable domain, filled in from reference TRBV7-6 and TRBJ1-5, reads GAGVSQSPRYKVTKRGQDVALRCDPISGHVSLYWYRQALGQGPEFLTYFNYEAQQDKSGLPNDRFSAERPEGSISTLTIQRTEQRDSAMYRCASSLVGQGNQPQHFGDGTRLSIL.